These T cell receptor beta chains were read from a single sample in a study of Ad26.COV2.S vaccination and SARS-CoV-2 variants. This table comes from immunoSEQ multiplex PCR, and its TCRdb copy is limited to in-frame clones, with some not included. This sample has approximately 400,000 clones, with roughly 85% found just once. This specimen was peripheral blood, taken in a trial of Ad26.COV2.S vaccine versus placebo. All receptors come from a person between 18 and 60 years old who received the Ad26.COV2.S COVID-19 vaccine or a placebo. CDR3s include the opening cysteine and the closing phenylalanine or tryptophan. The D gene is left open where the match is weak. Only part of the rows carry a size: once, few, many, or a class if the clone is expanded.

CDR3: CASSRTSGQSSYEQYF
DNA: TGTGCCAGCAGCCGGACTAGCGGACAAAGCTCCTACGAGCAGTACTTC
J: TRBJ2-7
size: once
V: TRBV7-2
D: TRBD2

CDR3: CASSIIPRKSRGKETQYF
DNA: TGTGCCAGTAGTATAATCCCCCGGAAGTCCAGGGGCAAAGAGACCCAGTACTTC
J: TRBJ2-5
size: NA
V: TRBV19
D: NA

CDR3: CATRRFGSNTGELFF
DNA: TGTGCCACCAGACGATTCGGGTCGAACACCGGGGAGCTGTTTTTT
J: TRBJ2-2
size: NA
V: TRBV15
D: NA

CDR3: CASSLRGKVYEQYF
DNA: TGTGCCAGCAGTTTAAGGGGTAAGGTCTACGAGCAGTACTTC
J: TRBJ2-7
size: NA
V: TRBV27
D: NA

CDR3: CASSHSRGVAEAGYEQYF
DNA: TGTGCCAGCAGTCACTCTCGCGGGGTAGCGGAGGCCGGGTACGAGCAGTACTTC
J: TRBJ2-7
size: NA
V: TRBV27
D: NA

CDR3: CAIKQDSYEQYF
DNA: TGTGCCATCAAGCAGGACTCCTACGAGCAGTACTTC
J: TRBJ2-7
size: few
V: TRBV10-3
D: NA

CDR3: CASSFRIDYEQYF
DNA: TGCGCCAGCAGTTTTCGGATTGACTACGAGCAGTACTTC
J: TRBJ2-7
size: many
V: TRBV4-3
D: NA

CDR3: CASSFLGPRPTESSYNSPLHF
DNA: TGTGCCAGCAGTTTCCTTGGGCCCAGACCGACAGAGAGCTCCTATAATTCACCCCTCCACTTT
J: TRBJ1-6
size: NA
V: TRBV27
D: NA

CDR3: CASSLYKAVLYGYTF
DNA: TGTGCCAGCAGTTTATACAAAGCGGTTTTATATGGCTACACCTTC
J: TRBJ1-2
size: NA
V: TRBV28
D: NA

CDR3: CATSDTDSNYGYTF
DNA: TGTGCCACCAGTGATACGGACAGCAACTATGGCTACACCTTC
J: TRBJ1-2
size: NA
V: TRBV24-1
D: NA

CDR3: CASSQVGRTNTEAFF
DNA: TGCGCCAGCAGCCAAGTGGGGCGGACGAACACTGAAGCTTTCTTT
J: TRBJ1-1
size: NA
V: TRBV4-1
D: NA

CDR3: CASSQAGLAGVGAETQYF
DNA: TGTGCCAGCAGCCAAGCGGGACTAGCGGGAGTTGGGGCAGAGACCCAGTACTTC
J: TRBJ2-5
size: NA
V: TRBV3-1/TRBV3-2
D: TRBD2

CDR3: CASGRDSNQPQHF
DNA: TGCGCCAGCGGCAGGGATAGCAATCAGCCCCAGCATTTT
J: TRBJ1-5
size: once
V: TRBV4-1
D: NA

CDR3: CASSFALEGPQHF
DNA: TGTGCCAGCAGTTTTGCCCTTGAGGGGCCCCAGCATTTT
J: TRBJ1-5
size: once
V: TRBV6-5
D: NA

CDR3: CASSDRVGIPKLFF
DNA: TGTGCCAGCAGCGACAGGGTTGGGATTCCAAAACTGTTTTTT
J: TRBJ1-4
size: NA
V: TRBV7-2
D: TRBD1

CDR3: CASSPSGTPFYEQYF
DNA: TGTGCCAGCTCACCGAGCGGGACACCCTTCTACGAGCAGTACTTC
J: TRBJ2-7
size: NA
V: TRBV18
D: NA

CDR3: CASSFSPQPYEQYF
DNA: TGTGCCAGCAGCTTTAGTCCCCAGCCCTACGAGCAGTACTTC
J: TRBJ2-7
size: NA
V: TRBV5-4
D: NA

CDR3: CASSSSGTSGNEQFF
DNA: TGCGCCAGCAGCTCGTCCGGGACCTCCGGCAATGAGCAGTTCTTC
J: TRBJ2-1
size: NA
V: TRBV4-1
D: NA

CDR3: CASSPGLASDEQFF
DNA: TGTGCCAGCAGTCCAGGACTAGCAAGTGATGAGCAGTTCTTC
J: TRBJ2-1
size: NA
V: TRBV9
D: TRBD2

CDR3: CASSFDSGELFF
DNA: TGTGCCAGCAGCTTCGATAGCGGGGAGCTGTTTTTT
J: TRBJ2-2
size: NA
V: TRBV5-6
D: NA

CDR3: CASSPGGLDEQYF
DNA: TGTGCCAGCAGCCCCGGTGGGCTCGACGAGCAGTACTTC
J: TRBJ2-7
size: NA
V: TRBV11-2
D: NA